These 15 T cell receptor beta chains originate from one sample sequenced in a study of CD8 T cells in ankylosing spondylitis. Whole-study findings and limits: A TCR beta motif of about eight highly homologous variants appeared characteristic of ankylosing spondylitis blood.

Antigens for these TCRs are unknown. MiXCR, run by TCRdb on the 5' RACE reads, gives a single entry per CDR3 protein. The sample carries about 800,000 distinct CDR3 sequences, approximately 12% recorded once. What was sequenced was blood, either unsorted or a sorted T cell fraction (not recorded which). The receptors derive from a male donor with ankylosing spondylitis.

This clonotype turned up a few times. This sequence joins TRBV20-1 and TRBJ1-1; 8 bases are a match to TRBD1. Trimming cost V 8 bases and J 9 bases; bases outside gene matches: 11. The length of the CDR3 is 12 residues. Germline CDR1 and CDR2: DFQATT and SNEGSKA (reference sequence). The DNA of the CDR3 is TGCAGTTGTAGACAGGGGTCGGTCCAAGCTTTCTTT. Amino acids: CSCRQGSVQAFF.

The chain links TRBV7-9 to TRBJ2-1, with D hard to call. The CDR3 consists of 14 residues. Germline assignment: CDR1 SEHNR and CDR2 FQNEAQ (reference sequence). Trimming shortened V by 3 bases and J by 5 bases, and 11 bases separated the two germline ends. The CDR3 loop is CASSFSHTNNEQFF. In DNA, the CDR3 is TGTGCCAGCAGCTTTTCCCATACCAACAATGAGCAGTTCTTC.

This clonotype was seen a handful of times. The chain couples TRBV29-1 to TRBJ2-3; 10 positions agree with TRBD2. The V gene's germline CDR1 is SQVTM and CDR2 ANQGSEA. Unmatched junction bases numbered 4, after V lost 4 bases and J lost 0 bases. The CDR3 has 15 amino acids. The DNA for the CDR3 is TGCAGCGTTGCCGGGACTAGCGCCAGCACAGATACGCAGTATTTT. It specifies CSVAGTSASTDTQYF.

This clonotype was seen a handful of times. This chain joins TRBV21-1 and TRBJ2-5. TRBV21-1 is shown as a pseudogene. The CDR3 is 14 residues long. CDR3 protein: CASSKGWGQETQYF. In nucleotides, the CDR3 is TGTGCCAGCAGCAAGGGTTGGGGACAAGAGACCCAGTACTTC.

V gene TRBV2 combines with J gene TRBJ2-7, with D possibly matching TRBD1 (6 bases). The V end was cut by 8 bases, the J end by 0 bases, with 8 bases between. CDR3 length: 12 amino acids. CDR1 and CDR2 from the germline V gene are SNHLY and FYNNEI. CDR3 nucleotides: TGTGCCAGCCAGACAGGCTCCTACGAGCAGTACTTC. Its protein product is CASQTGSYEQYF.

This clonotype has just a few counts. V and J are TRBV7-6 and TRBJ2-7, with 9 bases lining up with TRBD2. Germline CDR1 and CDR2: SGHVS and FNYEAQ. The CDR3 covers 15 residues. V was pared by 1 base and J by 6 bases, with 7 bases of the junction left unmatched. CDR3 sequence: CASSLVGTSNTEQYF. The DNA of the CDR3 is TGTGCCAGCAGCTTAGTAGGGACTAGCAACACCGAGCAGTACTTC.

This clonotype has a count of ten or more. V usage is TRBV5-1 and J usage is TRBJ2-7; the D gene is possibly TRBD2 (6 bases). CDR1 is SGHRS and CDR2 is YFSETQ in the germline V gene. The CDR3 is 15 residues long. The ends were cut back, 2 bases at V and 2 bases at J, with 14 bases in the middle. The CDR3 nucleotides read TGCGCCAGCAGCTTCGACGGCGGGGCAGCCTACGAGCAGTACTTC. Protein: CASSFDGGAAYEQYF.

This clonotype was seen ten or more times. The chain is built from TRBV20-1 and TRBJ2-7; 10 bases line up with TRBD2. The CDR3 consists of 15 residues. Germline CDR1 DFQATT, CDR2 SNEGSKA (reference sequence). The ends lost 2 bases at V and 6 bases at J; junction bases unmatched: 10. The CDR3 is CSARPSGLAGGEQYF. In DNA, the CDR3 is TGCAGTGCTAGACCCTCCGGCTTAGCGGGAGGCGAGCAGTACTTC.

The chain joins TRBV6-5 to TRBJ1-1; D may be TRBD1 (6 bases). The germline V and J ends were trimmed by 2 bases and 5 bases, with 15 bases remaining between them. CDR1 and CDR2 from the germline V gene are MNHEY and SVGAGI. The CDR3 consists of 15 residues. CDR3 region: CASSYTGGQGTEAFF. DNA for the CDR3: TGTGCCAGCAGTTACACCGGGGGCCAGGGGACTGAAGCTTTCTTT.

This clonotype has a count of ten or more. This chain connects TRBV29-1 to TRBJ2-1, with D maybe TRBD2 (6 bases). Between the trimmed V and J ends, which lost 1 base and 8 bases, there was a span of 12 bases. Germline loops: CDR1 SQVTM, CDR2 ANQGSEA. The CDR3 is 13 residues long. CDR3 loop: CSVEGRGGDEQFF. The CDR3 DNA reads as TGCAGCGTTGAAGGGAGGGGAGGCGATGAGCAGTTCTTC.

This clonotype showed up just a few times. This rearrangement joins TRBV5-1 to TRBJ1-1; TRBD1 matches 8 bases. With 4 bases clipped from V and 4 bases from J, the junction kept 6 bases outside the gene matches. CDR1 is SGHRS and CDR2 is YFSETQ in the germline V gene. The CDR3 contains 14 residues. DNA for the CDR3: TGCGCCAGCAGCGACGGACAGGGAGTCACTGAAGCTTTCTTT. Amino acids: CASSDGQGVTEAFF.

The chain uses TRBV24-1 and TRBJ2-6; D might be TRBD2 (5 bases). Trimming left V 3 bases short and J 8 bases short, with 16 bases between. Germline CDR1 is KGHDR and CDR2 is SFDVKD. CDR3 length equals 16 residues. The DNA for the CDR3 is TGTGCCACCAGTGATGCCCGGGGTGGGCTTACCAACGTCCTGACTTTC. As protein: CATSDARGGLTNVLTF.

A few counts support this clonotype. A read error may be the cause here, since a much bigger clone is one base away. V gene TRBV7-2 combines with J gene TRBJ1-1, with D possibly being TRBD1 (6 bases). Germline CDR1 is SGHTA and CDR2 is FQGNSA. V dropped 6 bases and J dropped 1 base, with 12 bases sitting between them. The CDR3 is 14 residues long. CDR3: CASRSQTGNTEAFF. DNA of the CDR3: TGTGCCAGCAGATCCCAGACAGGGAACACTGAAGCTTTCTTT.

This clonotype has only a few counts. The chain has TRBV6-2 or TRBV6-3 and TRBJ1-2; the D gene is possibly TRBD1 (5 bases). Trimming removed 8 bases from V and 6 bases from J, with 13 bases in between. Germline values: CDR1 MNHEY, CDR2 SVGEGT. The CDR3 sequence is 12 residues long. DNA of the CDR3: TGTGCCAGCTCACCAGGGTTGGATGGCTACACCTTC. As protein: CASSPGLDGYTF.

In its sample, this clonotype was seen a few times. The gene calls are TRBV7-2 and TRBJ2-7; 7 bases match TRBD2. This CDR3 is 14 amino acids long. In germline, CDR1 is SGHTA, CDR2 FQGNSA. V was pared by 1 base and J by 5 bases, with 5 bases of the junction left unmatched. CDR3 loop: CASSLGQGGHEQYF. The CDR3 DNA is TGTGCCAGCAGCTTAGGGCAGGGAGGGCACGAGCAGTACTTC.